One T cell receptor beta chain is described in this entry. Its cognate antigen is unknown. The junction does not match germline at one end; this may be a read error. This sample is drawn from a study of liver allograft versus peripheral blood T cells. On the study more broadly: Liver transplant recipients had T cell receptor repertoires compared between transplanted liver and peripheral blood. General study results and limits: It was reported that the T cell receptor repertoires found inside liver allografts differed from those that were detected in peripheral blood.

The V gene's germline CDR1 is LNHDA and CDR2 SQIVND (reference sequence). There are 21 residues in the CDR3. TCRdb used MiXCR to reprocess the reads, holding one entry per CDR3 protein. The sample has about 13,000 distinct CDR3 sequences, approximately 17% seen once; the top ten hold about 2%. This TCR was sampled from a human patient who had a liver transplant. Some T cells may have originated in the graft donor. The chain links TRBV19 to TRBJ1-4, with D tentatively TRBD1 (5 bases). The CDR3 bases are TGTGCCAGAGAACTACCAGGACCGAAAAATACTATGCGGGGGGTAAATAGAAAAACTGTTTTT. Amino acid sequence: CARELPGPKNTMRGVNRKTVF.